This T cell receptor (beta chain) was documented in a study of T cells in Graves' hyperthyroidism and ophthalmopathy. Germline loops: CDR1 MNHNS, CDR2 SASEGT. V shed 5 bases and J shed 0 bases, with 10 bases lying between them. CDR3 length equals 14 residues. This clonotype was picked up many times. Template material for amplifying TCR beta CDR3 regions consisted of RNA transcripts. First-round RT-PCR with HTBI primers amplified the TCR CDR3 region. MiXCR, run by TCRdb on the multiplex PCR reads, gives a single entry per CDR3 protein. The repertoire holds hundreds of thousands of distinct CDR3 sequences, roughly 14% seen once, with 13% in the top ten.

The sequencing sample was made of blood. The sequence was obtained from a man between 18 and 35 years old with Graves' ophthalmopathy. The chain uses TRBV6-1 and TRBJ1-2; D remains unclear. As DNA, the CDR3 is TGTGCCAGCAGTATGGGCAGCACTAACTATGGCTACACCTTC. Its protein product is CASSMGSTNYGYTF.